This TCR beta chain emerged from a study of technical replicates of blood from several donors. The CDR3 runs 16 residues. The V gene's germline CDR1 is SGHTA and CDR2 FQGTGA. Unmatched junction bases numbered 8, after V lost 5 bases and J lost 4 bases. Libraries were prepared by immunoSEQ multiplex PCR; TCRdb keeps only in-frame clonotypes and omits some of them. The sample has more than 65,000 clones, about 96% seen once. Sequenced material: T cells isolated from PBMCs. This chain connects TRBV7-3 to TRBJ2-6, with 7 bases matching TRBD2. The clonotype was recovered from a human donor in good health. CDR3 protein: CASSPGGGAGANVLTF. The DNA for the CDR3 is TGTGCCAGCAGCCCGGGGGGAGGCGCCGGGGCCAACGTCCTGACTTTC.